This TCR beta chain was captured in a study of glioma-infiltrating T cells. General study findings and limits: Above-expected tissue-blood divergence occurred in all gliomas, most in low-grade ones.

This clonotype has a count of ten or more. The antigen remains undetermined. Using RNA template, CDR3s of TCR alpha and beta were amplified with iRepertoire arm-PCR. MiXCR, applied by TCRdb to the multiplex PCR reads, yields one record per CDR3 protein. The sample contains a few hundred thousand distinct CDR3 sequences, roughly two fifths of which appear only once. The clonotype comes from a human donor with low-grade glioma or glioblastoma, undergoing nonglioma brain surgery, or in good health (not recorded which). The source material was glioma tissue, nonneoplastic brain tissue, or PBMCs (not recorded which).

CDR3: CSARDPGSGGTDTQYF. The CDR3 coding sequence is TGCAGTGCTAGGGATCCCGGTTCCGGAGGCACAGATACGCAGTATTTT. The chain uses TRBV20-1 and TRBJ2-3; D not resolved. Trimming removed 3 bases from V and 1 base from J, with 17 bases in between. The CDR3 is 16 amino acids. CDR1 and CDR2 (germline): DFQATT, SNEGSKA (reference sequence).